A selection of T cell receptor beta chains follows, all from one sample in a study of naive and memory T cell subsets. TCRdb redid the calling of the UMI-ligation and nested PCR reads with MiXCR, one entry per CDR3 protein. The sample contains about 120,000 distinct CDR3 sequences, over 30% of which appear only once. The sample taken for sequencing was central memory CD4+ T cells from blood. The source is a human donor in good health. The CDR3 runs from the conserved cysteine through the conserved F or W. Each record gives: V gene, J gene, CDR3 protein.

TRBV18	TRBJ1-1	CASSPPGTGRGTEAFF
TRBV2	TRBJ1-5	CASNEQTNQPQHF
TRBV2	TRBJ2-5	CASKYTGASETQYF
TRBV18	TRBJ1-2	CASSADRVHGYTF
TRBV29-1	TRBJ2-3	CSVGGQGGGSTDTQYF
TRBV27	TRBJ2-2	CASSVIWTGINTGELFF
TRBV11-2	TRBJ1-1	CASSLDPANTEAFF
TRBV7-2	TRBJ2-4	CASSLDPYTLKNIQYF
TRBV14	TRBJ2-5	CASSQGRISWYGETQYF
TRBV5-1	TRBJ2-6	CASSLDFTRSGANVLTF
TRBV20-1	TRBJ2-3	CSATTSGRGRATDTQYF
TRBV3-1	TRBJ1-5	CASSQAGGTQPQHF
TRBV12-2	TRBJ1-5	CASRTGQGRNQPQHF
TRBV20-1	TRBJ2-3	CSAFTDTQYF
TRBV7-6	TRBJ2-1	CASSSGQHNEQFF
TRBV12-3/TRBV12-4	TRBJ1-5	CASSLRTGGRSNQPQHF
TRBV6-1	TRBJ1-1	CASSEGHLTEAFF
TRBV5-1	TRBJ2-1	CASSLGLAGGLQFF
TRBV7-6	TRBJ1-5	CASSPGTGYNQPQHF
TRBV28	TRBJ1-2	CASSFDSSYGYTF
TRBV7-8	TRBJ1-5	CASSPNSNQPQHF
TRBV28	TRBJ1-2	CASSVKVFWGLALGYTF
TRBV20-1	TRBJ1-2	CSARKTGGHGYTF